A single sample gave rise to the 17 T cell receptor beta chains below, sequenced in a study of T-cell memory formation after mild COVID-19. Using its own MiXCR run on the 5' RACE reads, TCRdb lists one record per CDR3 protein. The data hold about 250,000 distinct CDR3 sequences, with roughly 17% observed a single time. Material: PBMCs or a T cell subset sorted from them (not recorded which). The receptors come from a man aged 18-30 years who had mild COVID-19 (a few samples of this study predate the infection). Cell type and time point are not known.

The V gene is TRBV4-3, the J gene TRBJ1-4; 7 bases align to TRBD1. CDR1 is LGHNA, CDR2 YSLEER, per germline. The J segment lost 7 bases and the V segment lost 0 bases, leaving 5 bases of the junction unmatched. This CDR3 is 15 amino acids long. The CDR3 coding sequence is TGCGCCAGCAGCCAAGAAGGGGGCGGGGTTGAAAAACTGTTTTTT. Its protein is CASSQEGGGVEKLFF.

The chain joins TRBV7-2 to TRBJ2-3; D assignment may be TRBD1 or TRBD2 (7 bases each). The V gene lost 8 bases and the J gene lost 5 bases, with 20 bases spanning the gap. Germline CDR1 reads SGHTA; CDR2 reads FQGNSA. The CDR3 extends over 15 amino acids. The CDR3 DNA reads TGTGCCAGCTGCGGTGGGACAGCGGGGCTAGATACGCAGTATTTT. It translates to CASCGGTAGLDTQYF.

A few counts support this clonotype. The V call is TRBV5-1, the J call TRBJ2-1; no clear D. This CDR3 is built from 14 residues. In germline, CDR1 is SGHRS, CDR2 YFSETQ. The ends were cut back, 3 bases at V and 2 bases at J, with 9 bases in the middle. CDR3 sequence: CASSSSGAYNEQFF. In DNA, the CDR3 is TGCGCCAGCAGCTCCAGTGGGGCCTACAATGAGCAGTTCTTC. The full variable domain, completed using reference TRBV5-1 and TRBJ2-1, is KAGVTQTPRYLIKTRGQQVTLSCSPISGHRSVSWYQQTPGQGLQFLFEYFSETQRNKGNFPGRFSGRQFSNSRSEMNVSTLELGDSALYLCASSSSGAYNEQFFGPGTRLTVL.

The V and J genes are TRBV20-1 and TRBJ2-5; D is undetermined. V lost 5 bases to trimming and J lost 1 base, with 11 bases between them. This CDR3 comprises 13 residues. Germline V gene data show CDR1 as DFQATT and CDR2 as SNEGSKA (reference sequence). CDR3 nucleotides: TGCAGTGCTGCCTGGCCCAGCCAAGAGACCCAGTACTTC. Translating gives CSAAWPSQETQYF.

The chain uses TRBV12-3 or TRBV12-4 and TRBJ1-2; 10 nucleotides agree with TRBD1. V gave up 0 bases and J gave up 7 bases; unmatched junction bases: 2. The CDR3 consists of 14 residues. The DNA of the CDR3 is TGTGCCAGCAGTTTAGCGGGGACAGGGGCTGGCTACACCTTC. Translated: CASSLAGTGAGYTF.

This clonotype was observed a few times. The rearrangement links TRBV5-5 to TRBJ2-3; D gene ambiguous. The CDR3 contains 15 residues. Germline CDR1 and CDR2: SGHKS and YYEKEE (reference sequence). Trimming pared 4 bases from V and 0 bases from J, leaving 12 bases between. For the CDR3, the DNA is TGTGCCAGCAGCGTCTTAACCCCGAGCACAGATACGCAGTATTTT. Its protein product is CASSVLTPSTDTQYF.

The V and J genes are TRBV5-3 and TRBJ2-7, with TRBD2 as a possible D gene (6 bases). TRBV5-3 is an open reading frame, and its role is uncertain. The V gene lost 0 bases and the J gene lost 3 bases, with 16 bases spanning the gap. The CDR3 spans 16 residues. The CDR3 here is CARSLAEKGLHYEQYV. The CDR3 nucleotides are TGTGCCAGAAGCTTGGCAGAGAAGGGACTGCACTACGAGCAGTACGTC.

The V call is TRBV18, the J call TRBJ1-2; D is ambiguous. Germline V gene lookup returns CDR1 KGHSH and CDR2 LQKENI. The CDR3 sequence is 14 residues long. Trimming removed 3 bases from V and 4 bases from J, with 12 bases in between. CDR3 in DNA: TGTGCCAGCTCACCCACGAGTTCCGGCTATGGCTACACCTTC. Its translation is CASSPTSSGYGYTF.

V and J are TRBV5-1 and TRBJ2-6; D gene unclear. The germline V gene has CDR1 SGHRS and CDR2 YFSETQ. This CDR3 spans 18 amino acids. Trimming pared 0 bases from V and 0 bases from J, leaving 13 bases between. The CDR3 sequence is CASSLGWASRSGANVLTF. The CDR3 DNA sequence: TGCGCCAGCAGCTTGGGGTGGGCATCCCGCTCTGGGGCCAACGTCCTGACTTTC.

There are a few counts of this clonotype. This chain connects TRBV7-3 to TRBJ2-1, with D possibly matching TRBD2 (5 bases). V was pared by 2 bases and J by 5 bases, with 13 bases between. Per germline, CDR1 SGHTA and CDR2 FQGTGA. The CDR3 loop spans 15 amino acids. The CDR3 nucleotides are TGTGCCAGCAGCTTATGGGCGCGGGCTAACAATGAGCAGTTCTTC. Its translation: CASSLWARANNEQFF.

The chain joins TRBV24-1 to TRBJ2-5, with 10 bases aligning to TRBD1. This CDR3 region has 15 residues. J lost 9 bases, V lost 7 bases, and 13 bases had no gene match. Germline CDR1 KGHDR, CDR2 SFDVKD. CDR3 DNA: TGTGCCACCAGCCAACCGGGACAGGGGAGGGAGGCCCAGTACTTC. This sequence encodes CATSQPGQGREAQYF.

The chain employs TRBV15 and TRBJ1-4; no firm D call. Germline V CDR1 and CDR2: LNHNV, YYDKDF (reference sequence). V was trimmed by 0 bases and J by 4 bases, leaving 12 bases between them. This CDR3 has 16 residues. CDR3 protein: CATSRDLRIVNEKLFF. The DNA for the CDR3 is TGTGCCACCAGCAGAGATTTGCGGATCGTTAATGAAAAACTGTTTTTT.

In its sample, this clonotype was seen many times. CDR3: CAISDLNAGANVLTF. CDR3 bases: TGTGCCATCAGTGACCTAAACGCTGGGGCCAACGTCCTGACTTTC. The V call is TRBV10-3, the J call TRBJ2-6, with D uncertain. This CDR3 has 15 amino acids. Per germline, CDR1 ENHRY and CDR2 SYGVKD. V shed 3 bases and J shed 2 bases, with 8 bases lying between them.

The chain couples TRBV12-3 or TRBV12-4 to TRBJ1-4; no definite D call. Between the trimmed V and J ends, which lost 6 bases and 10 bases, there was a span of 12 bases. The CDR3 contains 12 residues. The CDR3, as DNA: TGTGCCAGCAGCGCGCGGTTGACAAAACTGTTTTTT. Residues: CASSARLTKLFF.

The chain combines TRBV20-1 with TRBJ2-3, with D perhaps matching TRBD1 or TRBD2 (5 bases each). V was cut by 0 bases and J by 1 base, with 8 bases left in between. CDR3 length equals 14 residues. Germline assignment: CDR1 DFQATT and CDR2 SNEGSKA (reference sequence). In nucleotides, the CDR3 is TGCAGTGCTAGAGAGGGGGATGGCACAGATACGCAGTATTTT. This translates into CSAREGDGTDTQYF.

Ten or more counts support this clonotype. V gene TRBV6-2 or TRBV6-3 combines with J gene TRBJ2-7; the D call may be TRBD1 or TRBD2 (5 bases each). The CDR3 covers 16 residues. The germline V and J ends were trimmed by 6 bases and 4 bases, with 22 bases remaining between them. Germline CDR1 and CDR2: MNHEY and SVGEGT. The CDR3 is CASSRRGPRITYEQYF. In DNA, the CDR3 is TGTGCCAGCAGCCGAAGGGGACCGCGAATTACTTACGAGCAGTACTTC.

This chain links TRBV29-1 with TRBJ2-3; D is perhaps TRBD1 or TRBD2 (5 bases each). V shed 4 bases and J shed 4 bases, with 12 bases lying between them. The CDR3 length is 13 residues. The germline V gene has CDR1 SQVTM and CDR2 ANQGSEA. The CDR3 region has the DNA TGCAGCGTTGTGGGACCACTATCAGATACGCAGTATTTT. Translating gives CSVVGPLSDTQYF.